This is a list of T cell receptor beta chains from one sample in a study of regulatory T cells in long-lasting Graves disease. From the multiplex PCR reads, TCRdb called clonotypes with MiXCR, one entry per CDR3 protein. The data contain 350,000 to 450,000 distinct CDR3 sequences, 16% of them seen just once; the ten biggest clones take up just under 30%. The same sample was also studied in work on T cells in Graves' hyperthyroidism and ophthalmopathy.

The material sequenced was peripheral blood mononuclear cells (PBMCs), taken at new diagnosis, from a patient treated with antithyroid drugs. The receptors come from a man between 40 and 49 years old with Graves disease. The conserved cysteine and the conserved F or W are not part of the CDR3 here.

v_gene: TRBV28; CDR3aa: ASSLLQTYGYT
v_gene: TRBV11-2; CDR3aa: ASSRQDRGLYEQY
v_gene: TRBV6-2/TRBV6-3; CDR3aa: ASSPRRGRTDTQY
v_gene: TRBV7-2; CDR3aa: ASSYRMGSVAAQY
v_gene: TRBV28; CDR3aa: ASSTGGSGNTIY
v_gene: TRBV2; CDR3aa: ASLLGQVGDEQF
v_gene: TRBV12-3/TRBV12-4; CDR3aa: ASSLRDREGYGYT
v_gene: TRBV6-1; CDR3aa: ASSEPGGEEKLF
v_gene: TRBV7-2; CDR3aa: ASRRQGYNEQF
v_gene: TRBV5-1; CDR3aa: ASSRSGTGNTGELF
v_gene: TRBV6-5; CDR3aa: ASSFSGGTPY
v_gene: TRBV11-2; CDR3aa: ASSRFPAPPGQGAAAHYEQY
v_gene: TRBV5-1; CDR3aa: ASSLAPGPSSYNEQF
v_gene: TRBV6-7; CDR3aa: ASSTDPGEIGGELF
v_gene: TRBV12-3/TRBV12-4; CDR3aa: ASSLDHRGHGYT
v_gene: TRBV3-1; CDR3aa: ASSQALEKVVSGELF
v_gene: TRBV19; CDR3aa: ASSSAGWEQY
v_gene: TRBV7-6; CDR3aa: ASSPLAGGAHEQF
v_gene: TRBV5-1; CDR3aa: ASSLWDSDTGELF
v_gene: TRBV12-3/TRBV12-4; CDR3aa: ASSPGDGRGSKTQY
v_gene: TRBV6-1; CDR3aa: ASRDPGGNYEQY
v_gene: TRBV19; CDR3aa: ASSIWGHLEDTQY
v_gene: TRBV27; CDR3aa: ASTGWGGAGYEQY
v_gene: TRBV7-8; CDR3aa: ASFSHPARPYEQY
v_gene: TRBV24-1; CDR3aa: ATSARRDRRNNEQF
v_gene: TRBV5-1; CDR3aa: ASSFLGMSSYNEQF
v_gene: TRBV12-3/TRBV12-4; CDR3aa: ASSYTVGRAEAF
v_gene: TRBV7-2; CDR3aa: ASSSGGAGTQY
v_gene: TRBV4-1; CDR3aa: ASSLTSKRQETQY
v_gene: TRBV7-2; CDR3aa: ASSGPTVQIFGGEQY
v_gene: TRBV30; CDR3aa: AWSIKGAQGYT
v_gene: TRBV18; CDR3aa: ASSPGPVWSNQPQH
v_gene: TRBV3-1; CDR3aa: ASSRDRGMNTEAF